What follows describes a single T cell receptor beta chain. These data are taken from a study of blood T cell repertoires in COVID-19. Study in general: The United States, Italy and Spain provided the acute and convalescent COVID-19 samples. T cells, B-cell-depleted T cells, or PBMCs provided the cDNA or gDNA that served as material.

This CDR3 has 19 residues. Looked up from germline, CDR1 is MDHEN and CDR2 is SYDVKM. The V segment lost 1 base and the J segment 3 bases; nucleotides outside the gene matches: 13. Original processing notes: By means of reference gene primer amplification, nucleated cell counts were estimated. This table comes from immunoSEQ multiplex PCR, and its TCRdb copy is limited to in-frame clones, with some not included. V, J and clone size were drawn from that table, and D and trimming were deduced from the DNA. The repertoire includes around 140,000 clones, 81% of them detected once, and around 8.5% sits in the top ten.

The receptor's source is a human donor in a cohort sampled during active COVID-19. Sequencing used peripheral blood. This chain joins TRBV28 and TRBJ2-3; 10 bases line up with TRBD2. CDR3 sequence (DNA): TGTGCCAGCAGTTTATCGGGTTTTGGGCTAGCGGGAGCAACAGATACGCAGTATTTT. Translation: CASSLSGFGLAGATDTQYF.